This T cell receptor beta chain came from a study of blood T cell repertoires in COVID-19. Study background: T cells, B-cell-depleted T cells, or PBMCs supplied cDNA or gDNA.

Individuals aged 18 to 89 years were recruited from roughly 22 US areas. For recovered donors of Cohort 3, there were two negative PCRs, clearance, or symptom resolution. The germline V gene has CDR1 SGHTA and CDR2 FQGNSA. Trimming took 1 base from V and 7 from J, leaving 11 bases between them. This CDR3 spans 15 amino acids. Sequencing was performed with immunoSEQ multiplex PCR; in TCRdb, only in-frame clones are kept and a portion is missing. This sample has about 220,000 clones, with 65% to 85% found just once. The material sequenced was PBMCs or T cells enriched from blood (not recorded which). The chain carries TRBV7-2 and TRBJ1-6; unclear D gene. The sequence was obtained from an older woman who had recovered from COVID-19. The DNA for the CDR3 is TGTGCCAGCAGCTTAGGGCTAGTTGGGAATTCACCCCTCCACTTT. This translates into CASSLGLVGNSPLHF.